One and the same sample provided the 22 T cell receptor beta chains below, sequenced in a study of shared clonotypes between healthy human individuals. Produced via immunoSEQ multiplex PCR; TCRdb's table is partial and in-frame only. Seen here are around 1,000,000 clones, 60% to 80% observed once, and the top ten hold roughly 0.82%. The sample consisted of memory CD4+ T cells from PBMCs. Subset reported: CD45RA-negative fraction. The receptors were sampled from a man between 18 and 29 years old in good health. Some clones in this sample may be carry-over from other donors' samples.

This chain uses TRBV7-2 with TRBJ2-2; tentative D call: TRBD1 (5 bases). Germline V gene data show CDR1 as SGHTA and CDR2 as FQGNSA. This CDR3 is built from 14 residues. V lost 5 bases, J lost 6 bases, and 13 bases lay in between. The CDR3 bases are TGTGCCAGCAGCATCGGACACAAGTCCGGGGAGCTGTTTTTT. Translating it yields CASSIGHKSGELFF.

Remarks on this clone: This same CDR3 is encoded by further DNA sequences in the sample. The chain carries TRBV20-1 and TRBJ1-2; D is unclear. Germline values: CDR1 DFQATT, CDR2 SNEGSKA (reference sequence). The length of the CDR3 is 9 residues. V was shortened by 0 bases and J by 8 bases, with 1 base between the two germline ends. CDR3 DNA: TGCAGTGCTAGAGAGGGCTACACCTTC. Its protein is CSAREGYTF.

The chain links TRBV7-2 to TRBJ1-1; possibly TRBD1 for D (6 bases). The CDR3 is 14 residues long. V was shortened by 7 bases and J by 3 bases, with 15 bases between the two germline ends. Germline CDR1 SGHTA, CDR2 FQGNSA. The CDR3 here is CASMQQGLYTEAFF. In DNA, the CDR3 is TGTGCCAGCATGCAACAGGGATTGTACACTGAAGCTTTCTTT.

CDR3 nucleotide sequence: TGTGCCAGCAGCTTAGGTGTTCCGAGCTCTGGAAACACCATATATTTT. Its translation is CASSLGVPSSGNTIYF. The V call is TRBV7-2, the J call TRBJ1-3, with D unclear. The CDR3 is 16 amino acids. V lost 1 base and J lost 0, with 10 bases in between. Germline values: CDR1 SGHTA, CDR2 FQGNSA.

This chain links TRBV7-6 with TRBJ2-1; D gene ambiguous. The CDR3 totals 13 residues. V was pared by 1 base and J by 4 bases, with 5 bases between. Germline CDR1 and CDR2: SGHVS and FNYEAQ. The chain's CDR3 is CASSLGIYNEQFF. The CDR3 coding sequence is TGTGCCAGCAGCTTAGGGATTTACAATGAGCAGTTCTTC.

The J gene is TRBJ1-2, the V gene TRBV7-9; unclear D gene. Per the germline V gene, CDR1 is SEHNR and CDR2 is FQNEAQ (reference sequence). The CDR3 has 14 residues. Trimming took off 1 base at V and 0 bases at J, with 6 bases between the two ends. CDR3 amino acids: CASSLELSNYGYTF. The CDR3 coding sequence is TGTGCCAGCAGCTTAGAACTTTCTAACTATGGCTACACCTTC.

The chain joins TRBV28 to TRBJ2-7; the match to TRBD2 covers 15 bases. This CDR3 is built from 16 residues. The germline V gene has CDR1 MDHEN and CDR2 SYDVKM. After removal of 6 bases from V and 2 bases from J, the junction contained 5 bases not matched to a gene. CDR3 protein: CASSSGTSGRPYEQYF. CDR3 in DNA: TGTGCCAGCAGCTCGGGGACTAGCGGGAGGCCCTACGAGCAGTACTTC.

The chain employs TRBV10-1 and TRBJ2-5, with TRBD1 matching over 9 bases. Germline CDR1 and CDR2: WNHNN and SYGVQD (reference sequence). The CDR3 loop spans 13 amino acids. J gave up 7 bases and V 4 bases, and 4 bases lay outside the gene matches. CDR3 nucleotide sequence: TGCGCCAGCAGTGTCGACAGGGGGGGGACCCAGTACTTC. It specifies CASSVDRGGTQYF.

The chain employs TRBV21-1 and TRBJ2-2; the table calls TRBD2, which could not be checked here. TRBV21-1 is termed a pseudogene. The CDR3 has 15 residues. DNA of the CDR3: TGTGCCATCAGGCAAGAAAGCGGTAACACCGGGGAGCTGTTTTTT. Its protein product is CAIRQESGNTGELFF.

The CDR3: CASSRGVTVLAEQYF. For the CDR3, the DNA is TGCGCCAGCAGCCGGGGGGTGACAGTACTCGCCGAGCAGTACTTC. The gene calls are TRBV5-1 and TRBJ2-7; TRBD2 agrees at 7 bases. From germline, CDR1 is SGHRS and CDR2 YFSETQ. Trimming took 4 bases from V and 6 from J; bases not matched to a gene: 13. The CDR3 totals 15 residues.

The rearrangement joins TRBV30 to TRBJ1-4, with D uncertain. V was clipped by 1 base and J by 0 bases, with 12 bases between them. The CDR3 is made up of 16 amino acids. Germline CDR1 is GTSNPN and CDR2 is SVGIG (reference sequence). CDR3 bases: TGTGCCTGGAGTGCGCTTGACGGCGCAACTAATGAAAAACTGTTTTTT. Its protein is CAWSALDGATNEKLFF.

At least ten counts were recorded for this clone. The CDR3 loop is CASLSRVGVKGEQYF. Here the CDR3 DNA reads TGTGCCAGCCTTTCCCGGGTGGGGGTTAAGGGCGAGCAGTACTTC. The chain couples TRBV28 to TRBJ2-7; D is possibly TRBD1 or TRBD2 (5 bases each). The V gene lost 8 bases and the J gene lost 6 bases, with 23 bases spanning the gap. This CDR3 spans 15 amino acids. The V gene's germline CDR1 is MDHEN and CDR2 SYDVKM.

This rearrangement joins TRBV6-5 to TRBJ1-5; D gene unclear. This CDR3 is built from 14 residues. V shed 6 bases and J shed 0 bases, with 9 bases lying between them. In germline, CDR1 is MNHEY, CDR2 SVGAGI. The CDR3 loop is CASSPAPSNQPQHF. Written as DNA, the CDR3 is TGTGCCAGCAGCCCCGCACCTAGCAATCAGCCCCAGCATTTT.

V gene TRBV10-3 combines with J gene TRBJ2-7, with 12 bases that match TRBD2. CDR3 length: 19 residues. The ends lost 2 bases at V and 1 base at J; junction bases unmatched: 12. Germline loops: CDR1 ENHRY, CDR2 SYGVKD. CDR3 nucleotide sequence: TGTGCCATCAGTGAGGGAATATTAGGACTAGCGGGACGATCCTACGAGCAGTACTTC. Its translation is CAISEGILGLAGRSYEQYF.

V usage is TRBV28 and J usage is TRBJ2-7; TRBD1 or TRBD2 may be the D gene (5 bases each). V was clipped by 5 bases and J by 4 bases, with 15 bases between them. Germline V lookup: CDR1 MDHEN, CDR2 SYDVKM. The CDR3 totals 14 residues. CDR3 sequence: CASSAPGPPYEQYF. The CDR3 region has the DNA TGTGCCAGCAGTGCCCCGGGACCTCCGTACGAGCAGTACTTC.

With regard to this clone: This CDR3 is also generated by other DNA sequences in the sample. The CDR3 loop reads CASSLEGSPNQPQHF. CDR3 coding DNA: TGCGCCAGCAGCTTGGAAGGGAGCCCCAATCAGCCCCAGCATTTT. This sequence joins TRBV5-1 and TRBJ1-5, with D unclear. Per the germline V gene, CDR1 is SGHRS and CDR2 is YFSETQ. Trimming stripped 0 bases from V and 3 bases from J, with 10 bases between. The CDR3 has 15 amino acids.

The CDR3 DNA sequence: TGTGCCAGCAGCTTAATGCTAAGCACAGATACGCAGTATTTT. Amino acid sequence: CASSLMLSTDTQYF. This chain links TRBV5-6 with TRBJ2-3; D gene unclear. Germline values: CDR1 SGHDT, CDR2 YYEEEE. The CDR3 spans 14 residues. Trimming stripped 2 bases from V and 0 bases from J, with 7 bases between.

The chain uses TRBV11-2 and TRBJ2-7; maybe TRBD2 (5 bases). Germline V gives CDR1 SGHAT, CDR2 FQNNGV. The CDR3 sequence is 13 residues long. Trimming cost V 3 bases and J 6 bases, with 12 bases left between them. The CDR3 nucleotides are TGTGCCAGCAGCTTTTTTCTAGAGGGCGAGCAGTACTTC. Translating it yields CASSFFLEGEQYF. The whole variable domain, remainder taken from reference TRBV11-2 and TRBJ2-7, is EAGVAQSPRYKIIEKRQSVAFWCNPISGHATLYWYQQILGQGPKLLIQFQNNGVVDDSQLPKDRFSAERLKGVDSTLKIQPAKLEDSAVYLCASSFFLEGEQYFGPGTRLTVT.

This chain links TRBV25-1 with TRBJ1-2; the D is unclear. This CDR3 region has 11 residues. Germline lookup yields CDR1 MGHDK and CDR2 SYGVNS. The V end lost 3 bases, the J end lost 8 bases, and 7 bases lay between the germline ends. DNA of the CDR3: TGTGCCAGCAGTGAGCCCCCCGGCTACACCTTC. Encoded protein: CASSEPPGYTF.

As concerns this clone: The sample contains more than one DNA sequence encoding this CDR3. J is TRBJ2-7 and V is TRBV5-1, with D uncertain. This CDR3 is 15 amino acids long. Looked up from germline, CDR1 is SGHRS and CDR2 is YFSETQ. V was shortened by 2 bases and J by 1 base, with 13 bases between the two germline ends. The CDR3 region is CASSFPGSGSYEQYF. The CDR3 DNA sequence: TGCGCCAGCAGCTTCCCAGGATCAGGATCCTACGAGCAGTACTTC.

The rearrangement links TRBV7-8 to TRBJ1-4; 7 bases align to TRBD1. The V gene end was trimmed by 0 bases and the J gene end by 8 bases; junction bases not matched to a gene: 6. There are 15 residues in the CDR3. From germline, CDR1 is SGHVS and CDR2 FQNEAQ. The CDR3 is CASSLAGTEGEKLFF. CDR3 nucleotides: TGTGCCAGCAGCTTAGCGGGGACAGAGGGGGAAAAACTGTTTTTT. The variable domain in full, with the rest retrieved from reference TRBV7-8 and TRBJ1-4, is GAGVSQSPRYKVAKRGQDVALRCDPISGHVSLFWYQQALGQGPEFLTYFQNEAQLDKSGLPSDRFFAERPEGSVSTLKIQRTQQEDSAVYLCASSLAGTEGEKLFFGSGTQLSVL.

This sequence joins TRBV27 and TRBJ2-7; maybe TRBD2 (6 bases). Trimming took off 2 bases at V and 0 bases at J, with 14 bases between the two ends. The V gene's germline CDR1 is MNHEY and CDR2 SMNVEV (reference sequence). The CDR3 spans 16 residues. Here the CDR3 DNA reads TGTGCCAGCAGTTTAAAACCCTCCGGGGGCTCCTACGAGCAGTACTTC. This encodes CASSLKPSGGSYEQYF.